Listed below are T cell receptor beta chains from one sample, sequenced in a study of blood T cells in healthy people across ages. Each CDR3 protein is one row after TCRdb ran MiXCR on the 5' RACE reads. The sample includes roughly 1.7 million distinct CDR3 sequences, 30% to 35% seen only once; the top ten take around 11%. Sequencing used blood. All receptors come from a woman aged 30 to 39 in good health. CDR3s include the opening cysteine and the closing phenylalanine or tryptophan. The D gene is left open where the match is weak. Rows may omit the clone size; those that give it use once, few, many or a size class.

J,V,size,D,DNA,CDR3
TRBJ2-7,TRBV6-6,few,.,TGTGCCAGCCACACCATGGCGGATCCCTACGAGCAGTACTTC,CASHTMADPYEQYF
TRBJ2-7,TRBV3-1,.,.,TGTGCCAGCCGACCAACGCTATCTGACTACGAGCAGTACTTC,CASRPTLSDYEQYF
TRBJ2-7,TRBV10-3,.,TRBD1,TGTGCCATCAGTGAGTTAGGGGTTGTGGGACAGACCTACGAGCAGTACTTC,CAISELGVVGQTYEQYF
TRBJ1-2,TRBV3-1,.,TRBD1,TGTGCCAGCAGCCATTCCGGGACAGGGAACTATGGCTACACCTTC,CASSHSGTGNYGYTF
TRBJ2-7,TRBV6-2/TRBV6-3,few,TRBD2,TGTGCCAGCAGGCCCCCTCTAGCGGGAGCCAACTACGAGCAGTACTTC,CASRPPLAGANYEQYF
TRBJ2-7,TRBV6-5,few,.,TGTGCCAGCAGTTACATGGCGGAAAGCTCCTACGAGCAGTACTTC,CASSYMAESSYEQYF
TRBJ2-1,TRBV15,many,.,TGTGCCACCAGCAGAGGAGTCGGGACCTCCTACAATGAGCAGTTCTTC,CATSRGVGTSYNEQFF
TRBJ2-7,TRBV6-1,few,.,TGTGCCAGCAGTGAAGCAAGGGGGGACGAGCAGTACTTC,CASSEARGDEQYF
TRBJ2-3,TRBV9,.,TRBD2,TGTGCCAGCAGCGGGTCGGGACTAGCAACAGATACGCAGTATTTT,CASSGSGLATDTQYF
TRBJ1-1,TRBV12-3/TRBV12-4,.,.,TGTGCCAGCAGTCCCCGGGACGGACCTCGAGAAGCTTTCTTT,CASSPRDGPREAFF
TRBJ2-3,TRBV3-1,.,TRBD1,TGTGCCAGCAGCCTAAAAGGGACAGGGCGTGCAGATACGCAGTATTTT,CASSLKGTGRADTQYF
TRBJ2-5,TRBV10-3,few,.,TGTGCCATCGGAGACAGCCCAGAGACCCAGTACTTC,CAIGDSPETQYF
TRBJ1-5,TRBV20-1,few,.,TGCAGTGCTACTCGCGACCGAGACTTGGAACCCCAGCATTTT,CSATRDRDLEPQHF
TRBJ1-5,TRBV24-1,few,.,TGTGCCACCAGTGATTCGGAGGGATTTCAGCCCCAGCATTTT,CATSDSEGFQPQHF
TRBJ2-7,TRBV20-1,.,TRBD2,TGCAGTGCTAGAGATGGTAGCGGGCCCCAGGGGCAGTACTTC,CSARDGSGPQGQYF
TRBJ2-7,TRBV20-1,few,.,TGCAGTGCTAGAGATGCCGCTGGACCAGACTACGAGCAGTACTTC,CSARDAAGPDYEQYF
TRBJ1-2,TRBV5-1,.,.,TGCGCCAGCAGCTTCTTAGGAGAAGGCTACACCTTC,CASSFLGEGYTF
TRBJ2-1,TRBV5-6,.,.,TGTGCCAGCAGCCGAGCGGGCCTATACAATGAGCAGTTCTTC,CASSRAGLYNEQFF
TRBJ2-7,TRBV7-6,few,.,TGTGCCAGCAGCCCAGGGATGAGTGAGGGGGGCTACGAGCAGTACTTC,CASSPGMSEGGYEQYF
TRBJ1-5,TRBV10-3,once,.,TGTGCCGCCGGACAGAGCAGCAATCAGCCCCAGCATTTT,CAAGQSSNQPQHF
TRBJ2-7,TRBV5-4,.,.,TGTGCCAGCAGCTTTTCAGGGGGGAGTAACGAGCAGTACTTC,CASSFSGGSNEQYF
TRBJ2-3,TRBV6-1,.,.,TGTGCCAGCAGTGAACCCCAATTTATTAGCACAGATACGCAGTATTTT,CASSEPQFISTDTQYF
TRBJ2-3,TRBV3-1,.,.,TGTGCCAGCACCTCGCCGCTAGCCAGCACAGATACGCAGTATTTT,CASTSPLASTDTQYF
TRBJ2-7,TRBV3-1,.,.,TGTGCCAGCAGCCGCGGGACGTTCTCCTACGAGCAGTACTTC,CASSRGTFSYEQYF
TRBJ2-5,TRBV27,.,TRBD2,TGTGCCAGCAGTTTATCGGGCCTAGCGGGAGCGGGAGAGACCCAGTACTTC,CASSLSGLAGAGETQYF
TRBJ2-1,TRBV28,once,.,TGTGCCAGCAGCACCTTAAATCGGGACCCCCTACATGAGCAGTTCTTC,CASSTLNRDPLHEQFF
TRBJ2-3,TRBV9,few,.,TGTGCCAGCAGCGAGGTCAGGGACACAGATACGCAGTATTTT,CASSEVRDTDTQYF
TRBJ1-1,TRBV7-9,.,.,TGTGCCAGCAGGCAAGAAGGAGACACTGAAGCTTTCTTT,CASRQEGDTEAFF
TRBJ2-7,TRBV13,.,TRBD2,TGTGCCAGCAGCGAGGGAGGGTATGGGTACGAGCAGTACTTC,CASSEGGYGYEQYF
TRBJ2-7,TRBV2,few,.,TGTGCCCGGTCGGGATCGACCTACGAGCAGTACTTC,CARSGSTYEQYF
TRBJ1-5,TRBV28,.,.,TGTGCCAGCAGTTTTTCCGTAGTGGGCAATCAGCCCCAGCATTTT,CASSFSVVGNQPQHF